The 25 T cell receptor beta chains reported below all come from one sample, sequenced in a study of shared clonotypes between healthy human individuals. The method was immunoSEQ multiplex PCR; TCRdb's version includes in-frame clones alone and lacks a portion of them. Of millions of clones listed, 85% to 95% are singletons. Sample: naive CD4+ T cells from PBMCs. Subset reported: CD45RA+ positively selected. The receptor source for this set is a man between 18 and 29 years old in good health. Some clones in this sample may be carry-over from other donors' samples.

This clone occurred a few times. The gene calls are TRBV25-1 and TRBJ1-2, with no clear D. The germline CDR1 and CDR2 sequences are MGHDK and SYGVNS. The CDR3 spans 13 residues. The V end was cut by 1 base, the J end by 4 bases, with 7 bases between. The CDR3 nucleotides are TGTGCCAGCAGTGAATCTACCGCCTATGGCTACACCTTC. Encoded protein: CASSESTAYGYTF.

The J gene is TRBJ1-3, the V gene TRBV4-1; the D is unclear. Trimming left V 3 bases short and J 0 bases short, with 12 bases between. The CDR3 is 16 amino acids. Per the germline V gene, CDR1 is MGHRA and CDR2 is YSYEKL. The CDR3 bases are TGCGCCAGCAGCCAGGGTTCATTTTACTCTGGAAACACCATATATTTT. Residues: CASSQGSFYSGNTIYF.

The chain employs TRBV5-3 and TRBJ2-2, with D possibly matching TRBD2 (6 bases). TRBV5-3 is an ORF, with its function uncertain. Trimming took off 3 bases at V and 6 bases at J, with 21 bases between the two ends. CDR3 length: 17 amino acids. CDR3 in DNA: TGTGCCAGAAGCTCCCGGGGGACGGATCGGTGGGCCGGGGAGCTGTTTTTT. It is translated as CARSSRGTDRWAGELFF.

This clone was recorded only once. The genes are TRBV29-1 and TRBJ2-7; a possible D gene is TRBD1 (6 bases). This CDR3 region has 12 residues. The V end was cut by 3 bases, the J end by 5 bases, with 11 bases between. Germline CDR1 and CDR2: SQVTM and ANQGSEA. The CDR3 protein is CSVDPGHDEQYF. The CDR3, as DNA: TGCAGCGTTGACCCGGGACACGACGAGCAGTACTTC.

The rearrangement links TRBV6-1 to TRBJ2-5; 9 nucleotides line up with TRBD2. V gave up 5 bases and J gave up 5 bases; unmatched junction bases: 3. Germline V gene lookup returns CDR1 MNHNS and CDR2 SASEGT. This CDR3 comprises 13 residues. CDR3 coding DNA: TGTGCCAGCAGTCCCGGACTAGCGGAGACCCAGTACTTC. It is translated as CASSPGLAETQYF.

The chain uses TRBV23-1 and TRBJ2-7; the D gene is possibly TRBD2 (5 bases). TRBV23-1 falls under the ORF class, with uncertain function. Trimming shortened V by 7 bases and J by 5 bases, and 18 bases separated the two germline ends. This CDR3 contains 14 residues. The CDR3, as DNA: TGCGCCAGCAAAAAAACTAGGACCCTCAACGAGCAGTACTTC. The encoded protein is CASKKTRTLNEQYF.

This clone was observed a few times. The gene calls are TRBV7-9 and TRBJ1-2, with D unclear. The germline CDR1 and CDR2 sequences are SEHNR and FQNEAQ (reference sequence). With 6 bases removed from V and 2 bases from J, the gap between germline ends came to 13 bases. The CDR3 is 14 residues long. The CDR3 reads CASRVQESNYGYTF. The CDR3 DNA is TGTGCCAGCAGGGTCCAGGAATCAAACTATGGCTACACCTTC.

The V call is TRBV4-1, the J call TRBJ2-5; no definite D call. Germline V gives CDR1 MGHRA, CDR2 YSYEKL. The V end lost 0 bases, the J end lost 0 bases, and 11 bases lay between the germline ends. There are 16 residues in the CDR3. CDR3 sequence (DNA): TGCGCCAGCAGCCAAGAGTCCCCCCTCTACCAAGAGACCCAGTACTTC. Translation gives CASSQESPLYQETQYF.

The chain is built from TRBV7-2 and TRBJ2-7; D possibly uses TRBD1 or TRBD2 (6 bases each). This CDR3 region has 16 residues. From germline, CDR1 is SGHTA and CDR2 FQGNSA. Deletions cut 5 bases from V and 0 bases from J, with 17 bases between. The CDR3 sequence: CASSPDWGASSYEQYF. The CDR3 bases are TGTGCCAGCAGCCCCGATTGGGGGGCTAGCTCCTACGAGCAGTACTTC.

This sequence joins TRBV20-1 and TRBJ2-1; D not resolved. This CDR3 has 11 amino acids. In germline, CDR1 is DFQATT, CDR2 SNEGSKA (reference sequence). The ends were cut back, 5 bases at V and 2 bases at J, with 4 bases in the middle. CDR3 coding DNA: TGCAGTGCTCAGACCTACAATGAGCAGTTCTTC. Protein product: CSAQTYNEQFF.

This clone has only one observation. The DNA of the CDR3 is TGTGCCACCTTACATCAGACGGAAAGCTCTGGAAACACCATATATTTT. Translation gives CATLHQTESSGNTIYF. The chain uses TRBV19 and TRBJ1-3, with no clear D. V was pared by 10 bases and J by 0 bases, with 19 bases between. From germline, CDR1 is LNHDA and CDR2 SQIVND (reference sequence). This CDR3 is 16 amino acids long. The entire variable domain, with the rest obtained from reference TRBV19 and TRBJ1-3, is as follows: DGGITQSPKYLFRKEGQNVTLSCEQNLNHDAMYWYRQDPGQGLRLIYYSQIVNDFQKGDIAEGYSVSREKKESFPLTVTSAQKNPTAFYLCATLHQTESSGNTIYFGEGSWLTVV.

In its sample, this clone was seen once. Other DNA sequences in this sample translate to the same CDR3. This chain connects TRBV5-1 to TRBJ2-5, with D uncertain. The CDR3 consists of 13 residues. Deletions cut 0 bases from V and 5 bases from J, with 8 bases between. The germline V gene has CDR1 SGHRS and CDR2 YFSETQ. The CDR3 spells CASSLGAQETQYF. The CDR3 nucleotides are TGCGCCAGCAGCTTGGGGGCACAGGAGACCCAGTACTTC.

This chain joins TRBV2 and TRBJ1-4; possible D gene TRBD1, 5 bases. The CDR3 sequence is 14 residues long. The germline gives CDR1 SNHLY, CDR2 FYNNEI. Trimming took off 7 bases at V and 0 bases at J, with 9 bases between the two ends. The CDR3 reads CASIETATNEKLFF. In DNA form, the CDR3 reads TGTGCCAGCATCGAGACAGCAACTAATGAAAAACTGTTTTTT.

V usage is TRBV7-3 and J usage is TRBJ2-3, with 7 positions matching TRBD1. This CDR3 contains 14 residues. From germline, CDR1 is SGHTA and CDR2 FQGTGA. V shed 5 bases, J shed 6 bases, and the junction held 8 bases outside the gene matches. CDR3 in amino acids: CASSLRTGPDTQYF. CDR3 nucleotides: TGTGCCAGCAGCCTGCGGACAGGACCGGATACGCAGTATTTT.

J is TRBJ2-7 and V is TRBV2; D gene unclear. Trimming took 2 bases from V and 7 from J, leaving 6 bases between them. Germline V lookup: CDR1 SNHLY, CDR2 FYNNEI. This CDR3 region has 11 residues. The chain's CDR3 is CASSERWEQYF. CDR3 sequence (DNA): TGTGCCAGCAGTGAACGATGGGAGCAGTACTTC.

The chain links TRBV19 to TRBJ2-4, with 8 positions matching TRBD1. The V segment lost 4 bases and the J segment 0 bases; nucleotides outside the gene matches: 5. Germline CDR1 and CDR2: LNHDA and SQIVND (reference sequence). CDR3 length: 16 residues. CDR3 sequence (DNA): TGTGCCAGTAGTAACCTTGGACAGGGAGCCAAAAACATTCAGTACTTC. This encodes CASSNLGQGAKNIQYF.

The chain links TRBV2 to TRBJ2-5; D unresolved. The CDR3 runs to 14 residues. Trimming pared 2 bases from V and 1 base from J, leaving 8 bases between. Germline V gene data show CDR1 as SNHLY and CDR2 as FYNNEI. CDR3 sequence: CASSELTVQETQYF. In DNA, the CDR3 is TGTGCCAGCAGTGAATTGACGGTCCAAGAGACCCAGTACTTC.

The chain combines TRBV28 with TRBJ2-4; D is uncertain. The germline gives CDR1 MDHEN, CDR2 SYDVKM. CDR3 length: 15 amino acids. V lost 5 bases, J lost 0 bases, and 11 bases lay in between. The CDR3 is CASSLPPGAKNIQYF. The DNA for the CDR3 is TGTGCCAGCAGTCTCCCCCCGGGAGCCAAAAACATTCAGTACTTC.

The chain carries TRBV23-1 and TRBJ2-7; D remains ambiguous. TRBV23-1 is designated an ORF whose function remains uncertain. The CDR3 extends over 14 amino acids. V dropped 7 bases and J dropped 1 base, with 14 bases sitting between them. Here the CDR3 DNA reads TGCGCCAGCACCCCCCCCGCAGGTTCCTACGAGCAGTACTTC. Protein sequence: CASTPPAGSYEQYF.

The chain has TRBV5-8 and TRBJ2-2; possible D gene TRBD1, 7 bases. CDR3 size: 18 residues. The germline gives CDR1 SGHTS, CDR2 YDEGEE. V gave up 3 bases and J gave up 4 bases, with 22 bases separating them. This chain's CDR3 is CASSWMAFGGGITGELFF. In DNA, the CDR3 is TGTGCCAGCAGCTGGATGGCCTTCGGAGGGGGCATCACCGGGGAGCTGTTTTTT.

The chain joins TRBV28 to TRBJ1-5, with D unresolved. Trimming removed 4 bases from V and 4 bases from J, with 23 bases in between. Germline V gene data show CDR1 as MDHEN and CDR2 as SYDVKM. The CDR3 consists of 18 residues. CDR3 coding DNA: TGTGCCAGCAGTTCACCCTCCAGTCCGAACCAAATAAATCAGCCCCAGCATTTT. It translates to CASSSPSSPNQINQPQHF.

This chain connects TRBV6-1 to TRBJ1-2; 7 bases are shared with TRBD1. Germline trimming cut 6 bases from V and 2 bases from J; bases unmatched to any gene: 6. The CDR3 extends over 14 amino acids. CDR1 and CDR2 (germline): MNHNS, SASEGT. CDR3 in DNA: TGTGCCAGCAGCGGGGACAGCGGAAACTATGGCTACACCTTC. The encoded protein is CASSGDSGNYGYTF.

The V gene is TRBV5-6, the J gene TRBJ2-7; 7 nucleotides match TRBD1. Germline CDR1 SGHDT, CDR2 YYEEEE. This CDR3 is built from 14 residues. J was trimmed by 2 bases and V by 4 bases; bases with no gene match: 6. Here the CDR3 reads CASSLTQGAYEQYF. The CDR3 DNA is TGTGCCAGCAGCCTCACCCAGGGGGCCTACGAGCAGTACTTC.

The chain is built from TRBV7-6 and TRBJ2-1; TRBD2 agrees at 8 bases. CDR1 is SGHVS, CDR2 FNYEAQ, per germline. The V and J ends lost 2 bases and 7 bases, in that order; junction bases with no gene match: 4. The CDR3 has 14 residues. CDR3 in DNA: TGTGCCAGCAGCTTAAGGTCTAGCGGGAATGAGCAGTTCTTC. It translates to CASSLRSSGNEQFF.

V and J are TRBV5-1 and TRBJ2-5; 9 nucleotides match TRBD1. Trimming removed 4 bases from V and 4 bases from J; junction bases left unmatched: 5. The CDR3 spans 14 residues. CDR1 is SGHRS and CDR2 is YFSETQ in the germline V gene. DNA for the CDR3: TGCGCCAGCAGCCGGGACAGGGTGACAGAGACCCAGTACTTC. Amino acids: CASSRDRVTETQYF.